The next 15 T cell receptor beta chains were all read from a single sample in a study of identical twins. TCRdb redid the calling of the 5' RACE reads with MiXCR, one entry per CDR3 protein. The sample lists 1.5 million to 2 million distinct CDR3 sequences; around 33% were seen once. Sequenced sample: cord blood. These receptors all stem from a newborn girl in good health.

About this clonotype itself: At one end the junction does not follow the germline gene, possibly because of a read error. The chain joins TRBV10-3 to TRBJ2-1, with D perhaps matching TRBD1 or TRBD2 (5 bases each). CDR1 is ENHRY and CDR2 is SYGVKD in the germline V gene. This CDR3 has 14 amino acids. The CDR3 sequence: CAITERGIGDEQFF. The DNA of the CDR3 is TGTGCCATCACTGAGAGGGGTATTGGGGATGAGCAGTTCTTC.

In its sample, this clonotype was seen a few times. This chain connects TRBV7-2 to TRBJ2-3, with TRBD2 matching over 7 bases. This CDR3 has 15 residues. Trimming took 2 bases from V and 2 from J; bases not matched to a gene: 4. The germline V gene has CDR1 SGHTA and CDR2 FQGNSA. DNA for the CDR3: TGTGCCAGCAGCTTATGGGGGGGGTACACAGATACGCAGTATTTT. Translated: CASSLWGGYTDTQYF.

A word on this clonotype: Its ends do not fully match the called genes, so a read error is possible. Here the CDR3 reads CAGSLDKRPYEQYF. The CDR3 DNA is TGTGCCGGCAGCTTAGACAAGAGACCATACGAGCAGTACTTC. The V gene is TRBV7-9, the J gene TRBJ2-7; D not resolved. CDR3 length: 14 residues. The germline V gene has CDR1 SEHNR and CDR2 FQNEAQ (reference sequence).

This clonotype was counted between two and nine times. The CDR3 is CSARGSTTSTDTQYF. The CDR3 DNA reads TGCAGTGCTAGGGGATCCACTACTAGCACAGATACGCAGTATTTT. The chain joins TRBV20-1 to TRBJ2-3; D unclear. Per the germline V gene, CDR1 is DFQATT and CDR2 is SNEGSKA (reference sequence). With 3 bases removed from V and 0 bases from J, the gap between germline ends came to 13 bases. The CDR3 has 15 amino acids.

The chain joins TRBV29-1 to TRBJ2-3; 8 bases agree with TRBD1. The V segment lost 4 bases and the J segment 2 bases; nucleotides outside the gene matches: 5. This CDR3 is 14 amino acids long. The germline CDR1 and CDR2 sequences are SQVTM and ANQGSEA. The CDR3 DNA is TGCAGCGTTGCGGGACAGGTCCACACAGATACGCAGTATTTT. This gives the protein CSVAGQVHTDTQYF.

This sequence joins TRBV12-3 or TRBV12-4 and TRBJ1-6, with TRBD1 as a possible D gene (6 bases). V lost 5 bases and J 11 bases, leaving 16 bases between the germline ends. The CDR3 has 14 residues. The CDR3 loop reads CASSQGQQNPPLHF. CDR3 DNA: TGTGCCAGCAGTCAAGGACAGCAGAATCCACCCCTCCACTTT.

V and J are TRBV27 and TRBJ2-7; weak D call: TRBD2 (6 bases). Germline CDR1 is MNHEY and CDR2 is SMNVEV (reference sequence). The CDR3 runs to 15 residues. Trimming left V 4 bases short and J 2 bases short, with 15 bases between. CDR3 sequence: CASSSRAAGTYEQYF. The CDR3 region has the DNA TGTGCCAGCAGTTCCCGGGCCGCGGGAACCTACGAGCAGTACTTC.

The V and J genes are TRBV4-1 and TRBJ2-1, with a possible D match to TRBD2 (6 bases). Trimming took 0 bases from V and 5 from J, leaving 14 bases between them. The germline V gene encodes CDR1 MGHRA and CDR2 YSYEKL. The CDR3 is 16 amino acids. The CDR3 protein is CASSQDPRGVNNEQFF. The CDR3, as DNA: TGCGCCAGCAGCCAAGATCCCCGCGGGGTGAACAATGAGCAGTTCTTC.

This clonotype turned up a few times. The chain employs TRBV6-6 and TRBJ2-3, with D possibly matching TRBD1 (6 bases). The V and J ends lost 8 bases and 2 bases respectively, with 17 bases between them. Per germline, CDR1 MNHNY and CDR2 SVGAGI (reference sequence). This CDR3 contains 15 residues. CDR3 DNA sequence: TGTGCCAGCTACCACGATAGGGGGAACACAGATACGCAGTATTTT. This gives the protein CASYHDRGNTDTQYF.

This clonotype was detected only a few times. V and J are TRBV7-2 and TRBJ2-3, with D perhaps TRBD1 or TRBD2 (5 bases each). Trimming cost V 2 bases and J 4 bases, with 16 bases left between them. The germline V gene encodes CDR1 SGHTA and CDR2 FQGNSA. This CDR3 comprises 16 residues. DNA of the CDR3: TGTGCCAGCAGCTTACGGGTCGGCCGGGGCGCAGATACGCAGTATTTT. Protein: CASSLRVGRGADTQYF.

The J gene is TRBJ1-5, the V gene TRBV5-1; unclear D gene. The CDR3 extends over 14 amino acids. V gave up 4 bases and J gave up 3 bases, with 11 bases separating them. In germline, CDR1 is SGHRS, CDR2 YFSETQ. The CDR3 nucleotides are TGCGCCAGCAGCCCGGACGGTGTCAATCAGCCCCAGCATTTT. It yields the protein CASSPDGVNQPQHF. Looking up the rest from reference TRBV5-1 and TRBJ1-5 gives the full variable domain: KAGVTQTPRYLIKTRGQQVTLSCSPISGHRSVSWYQQTPGQGLQFLFEYFSETQRNKGNFPGRFSGRQFSNSRSEMNVSTLELGDSALYLCASSPDGVNQPQHFGDGTRLSIL.

The chain has TRBV2 and TRBJ2-1, with 11 nucleotides matching TRBD2. This CDR3 is 15 amino acids long. From germline, CDR1 is SNHLY and CDR2 FYNNEI. The junction had 7 bases not matched to a gene; V was cut back by 6 bases and J by 6 bases. The CDR3 is CASRRRGTSGNEQFF. In DNA form, the CDR3 reads TGTGCCAGCAGACGCAGGGGGACTAGCGGCAATGAGCAGTTCTTC.

A single count supports this clonotype. The chain carries TRBV19 and TRBJ1-2; 7 nucleotides match TRBD1. V shed 11 bases and J 2 bases; nucleotides not matched to a gene: 14. The CDR3 covers 15 residues. Per germline, CDR1 LNHDA and CDR2 SQIVND (reference sequence). For the CDR3, the DNA is TGTGCCTGTGGGACAGACTCTAATACAAACTATGGCTACACCTTC. Translation gives CACGTDSNTNYGYTF.

This chain links TRBV30 with TRBJ1-2; 7 positions match TRBD1. This CDR3 has 12 amino acids. Germline V gene sequence: CDR1 GTSNPN, CDR2 SVGIG (reference sequence). V lost 5 bases and J lost 4; bases outside the gene matches: 4. In DNA, the CDR3 is TGTGCCTGGGGCAGGACAGGCTATGGCTACACCTTC. Its translation is CAWGRTGYGYTF.

This clonotype was seen only a few times. The chain uses TRBV12-3 or TRBV12-4 and TRBJ2-1, with 8 nucleotides matching TRBD2. Trimming removed 7 bases from V and 0 bases from J; junction bases left unmatched: 8. The CDR3 has 16 amino acids. CDR3 coding DNA: TGTGCCAGCACCTTAAGCGGGAGTCGCTCCTACAATGAGCAGTTCTTC. The encoded protein is CASTLSGSRSYNEQFF.